The 18 T cell receptor beta chains listed next were all sequenced from one sample in a study of T cells after yellow fever vaccination. TCRdb re-derived calls from the 5' RACE reads in MiXCR, one entry per CDR3 protein. This sample has about 580,000 distinct CDR3 sequences, with around 16% found just once. The sample in question was PBMCs, obtained 5 to 6 days after the first yellow fever vaccination. These receptor sequences come from a man younger than 35 who received the YFV17D yellow fever vaccine.

The count of this clonotype is one. The chain has TRBV12-3 or TRBV12-4 and TRBJ2-2; D might be TRBD1 or TRBD2, each matching 5 bases. The CDR3 totals 14 residues. Trimming stripped 6 bases from V and 6 bases from J, with 14 bases between. CDR3 loop: CASSWDGGSGELFF. CDR3 DNA: TGTGCCAGCAGCTGGGACGGCGGGTCCGGGGAGCTGTTTTTT.

This clonotype was detected ten times or more. The chain combines TRBV6-4 with TRBJ2-3; 8 bases are a match to TRBD2. The CDR3 runs to 15 residues. Germline V gives CDR1 MRHNA, CDR2 SNTAGT. The V segment lost 3 bases and the J segment 5 bases; nucleotides outside the gene matches: 7. CDR3 DNA sequence: TGTGCCAGCAGTGATACCGGGGGGGCGGTAGATACGCAGTATTTT. This translates into CASSDTGGAVDTQYF.

This clonotype was detected only a few times. The V call is TRBV13, the J call TRBJ2-7; D ambiguous. CDR3 size: 13 residues. CDR1 is PRHDT, CDR2 FYEKMQ, per germline (reference sequence). Trimming pared 1 base from V and 4 bases from J, leaving 8 bases between. DNA for the CDR3: TGTGCCAGCAGCTTAGAACAGAGATACGAGCAGTACTTC. It specifies CASSLEQRYEQYF.

Only a few counts were recorded for this clonotype. The rearrangement uses TRBV28 and TRBJ1-2, with D unclear. CDR3 size: 12 residues. The V end was cut by 11 bases, the J end by 3 bases, with 13 bases between. Germline CDR1 and CDR2: MDHEN and SYDVKM. CDR3 DNA sequence: TGTGCCGTCAGCTCTCCCCACTATGGCTACACCTTC. This gives the protein CAVSSPHYGYTF.

The chain recombines TRBV20-1 with TRBJ2-7, with 8 bases identical to TRBD1. This CDR3 has 14 amino acids. The germline V gene has CDR1 DFQATT and CDR2 SNEGSKA (reference sequence). V trimming: 4 bases; J trimming: 3 bases; junction bases outside the gene matches: 8. The CDR3 spells CSAKADRENYEQYF. The CDR3 DNA reads as TGCAGTGCTAAGGCGGACAGGGAAAACTACGAGCAGTACTTC.

The chain recombines TRBV10-3 with TRBJ2-1, with D uncertain. V lost 4 bases, J lost 5 bases, and 15 bases lay in between. CDR3 size: 15 residues. Germline V CDR1 and CDR2: ENHRY, SYGVKD. The CDR3 protein is CAISGGDIPHNEQFF. The CDR3 nucleotides read TGTGCCATCAGTGGTGGCGACATCCCACACAATGAGCAGTTCTTC.

In its sample, this clonotype was seen a few times. V and J are TRBV4-2 and TRBJ2-5; 8 nucleotides align to TRBD1. Germline V gives CDR1 LGHNA, CDR2 YNFKEQ. V dropped 4 bases and J dropped 2; count of bases not matched to a gene: 6. This CDR3 contains 15 residues. The DNA of the CDR3 is TGTGCCAGCAGCCGCCAGGGGGCGATGCAAGAGACCCAGTACTTC. Protein sequence: CASSRQGAMQETQYF.

The chain combines TRBV20-1 with TRBJ1-5, with a weak D call TRBD1 (6 bases). There are 13 residues in the CDR3. V was clipped by 4 bases and J by 4 bases, with 11 bases between them. CDR1 and CDR2 from the germline V gene are DFQATT and SNEGSKA (reference sequence). CDR3 loop: CSAKRQENQPQHF. CDR3 sequence (DNA): TGCAGTGCTAAAAGACAGGAGAATCAGCCCCAGCATTTT.

This clonotype was counted at least ten times. The rearrangement links TRBV7-2 to TRBJ2-4, with 8 bases that match TRBD1. V trimming: 4 bases; J trimming: 2 bases; junction bases outside the gene matches: 7. CDR1 and CDR2 (germline): SGHTA, FQGNSA. The CDR3 extends over 16 amino acids. The CDR3 bases are TGTGCCAGCAGCTACGGACAGGGTGGATCCAAAAACATTCAGTACTTC. Translation gives CASSYGQGGSKNIQYF. Full variable domain (missing parts from reference TRBV7-2 and TRBJ2-4): GAGVSQSPSNKVTEKGKDVELRCDPISGHTALYWYRQSLGQGLEFLIYFQGNSAPDKSGLPSDRFSAERTGGSVSTLTIQRTQQEDSAVYLCASSYGQGGSKNIQYFGAGTRLSVL.

This clonotype came up a few times. The chain couples TRBV5-1 to TRBJ1-1; 9 bases are shared with TRBD1. The CDR3 is made up of 14 amino acids. Germline CDR1 and CDR2: SGHRS and YFSETQ. Germline trimming cut 4 bases from V and 2 bases from J; bases unmatched to any gene: 3. In nucleotides, the CDR3 is TGCGCCAGCAGCCGGACAGGGGCTAACACTGAAGCTTTCTTT. This gives the protein CASSRTGANTEAFF.

This rearrangement joins TRBV27 to TRBJ2-5, with no clear D. CDR3 size: 13 residues. Germline CDR1 MNHEY, CDR2 SMNVEV (reference sequence). V was pared by 3 bases and J by 1 base, with 6 bases between. For the CDR3, the DNA is TGTGCCAGCAGTTTTCGGTCCCAAGAGACCCAGTACTTC. Protein: CASSFRSQETQYF.

This chain connects TRBV29-1 to TRBJ1-1; the D gene is possibly TRBD1 (6 bases). This CDR3 is 14 amino acids long. Germline V gives CDR1 SQVTM, CDR2 ANQGSEA. The V and J ends lost 3 bases and 0 bases respectively, with 11 bases between them. In DNA form, the CDR3 reads TGCAGCGTTGATCCCACAGGGATGAACACTGAAGCTTTCTTT. This encodes CSVDPTGMNTEAFF.

In this sample, this clonotype turned up a few times. The chain uses TRBV18 and TRBJ2-7; TRBD2 aligns across 7 bases. CDR3 length: 13 amino acids. V shed 3 bases and J 3 bases; nucleotides not matched to a gene: 2. Germline-derived CDR1 and CDR2 are KGHSH and LQKENI. The CDR3 bases are TGTGCCAGCTCACCCGGGGGGAACTACGAGCAGTACGTC. As protein: CASSPGGNYEQYV.

CDR3: CASSLNGGSEKLFF. CDR3 in DNA: TGTGCCAGCAGCCTTAACGGGGGGTCTGAAAAACTGTTTTTT. The chain recombines TRBV7-2 with TRBJ1-4; D perhaps matches TRBD1 (5 bases). Trimming cost V 5 bases and J 7 bases, with 14 bases left between them. The CDR3 runs to 14 residues. Looked up from germline, CDR1 is SGHTA and CDR2 is FQGNSA.

CDR3 sequence (DNA): TGTGCCAGCAGCTTACCATCCTGGACAGGCTTGAACACTGAAGCTTTCTTT. It codes for CASSLPSWTGLNTEAFF. This sequence joins TRBV7-8 and TRBJ1-1, with 7 bases lining up with TRBD1. The length of the CDR3 is 17 residues. Germline values: CDR1 SGHVS, CDR2 FQNEAQ. Germline trimming cut 2 bases from V and 0 bases from J; bases unmatched to any gene: 9.

The chain links TRBV2 to TRBJ2-1, with TRBD2 identical over 13 bases. V lost 6 bases and J lost 5; bases outside the gene matches: 7. CDR1 is SNHLY and CDR2 is FYNNEI in the germline V gene. This CDR3 spans 16 amino acids. The CDR3: CASRGRTSGGNNEQFF. The CDR3 coding sequence is TGTGCCAGCAGGGGTAGGACTAGCGGGGGAAACAATGAGCAGTTCTTC.

V usage is TRBV20-1 and J usage is TRBJ2-2; 9 positions match TRBD2. V was clipped by 3 bases and J by 1 base; unmatched bases: 0. The CDR3 spans 14 residues. Germline CDR1 DFQATT, CDR2 SNEGSKA (reference sequence). In DNA, the CDR3 is TGCAGTGCTAGGACTAGCGGGAACACCGGGGAGCTGTTTTTT. As protein: CSARTSGNTGELFF.

There are a few counts of this clonotype. The chain recombines TRBV3-1 with TRBJ2-3; D gene ambiguous. The CDR3 contains 13 residues. Trimming took 3 bases from V and 2 from J, leaving 6 bases between them. In germline, CDR1 is LGHDT, CDR2 YNNKEL (reference sequence). CDR3 coding DNA: TGTGCCAGCAGCCATCGAGCCACAGATACGCAGTATTTT. Amino acids: CASSHRATDTQYF.